This TCR beta chain was captured in a study of molecular identifiers for immune sequencing clone quantification (dated by TCRdb to about 2018). For context, the study as a whole: For a replicate experiment, RNA from approximately 20,000 or 100,000 naive CD8 T cells was divided into five aliquots, of which four were sequenced. CD8 T cells were used in a methods study to benchmark molecular-identifier clustering-based TCR repertoire sequencing (MIDCIRS) and TCR RNA copy counting.

This clonotype turned up a few times. No antigen is known for it. The input lacks base qualities; no much larger clone sits a single base away. Libraries of naive CD8 T cells were built from approximately 20,000 to 1,000,000 sorted cells, with 10%, 30% or 50% of the purified RNA used. Naive CD8 T cells were FACS-sorted as CD8+CD4-CCR7+CD45RA+ on a BD FACSAria II into RLT Plus buffer. Roughly 10 TCR copies' worth of Jurkat RNA were spiked into roughly 17,000-1,100,000 naive CD8 T cell samples to test detection sensitivity. Enrichment of CD8 T cells was done with RosetteSep CD8+ T Cell Enrichment Cocktail plus Ficoll-Paque, and ACK red cell lysis came afterward. Reading the germline V gene gives CDR1 ENHRY and CDR2 SYGVKD. There are 13 amino acids in the CDR3, from cysteine to phenylalanine inclusive. Solely the CDR3 DNA is kept, with 39 bases framed from the first base. V gives up 3 bases and J gives up 4 bases, and the segment between their germline ends measures 9 bases.

The method behind the library was PCR. This sample was sequenced with an Illumina HiSeq 4000. Bulk TCR libraries were prepared as previously described, using TCR primers listed in Table S5. Purification of total RNA was performed with the Qiagen AllPrep DNA/RNA kit. Reads from multiple sequencing runs of the same library were pooled before analysis. As for the authors' bioinformatics: Reads were retained only if their TCR constant sequence matched exactly, and those retained reads were trimmed to 150 nt and grouped according to their 12-nt molecular barcodes. Reads within each barcode group were sub-clustered using a 15% Levenshtein threshold, and quality-weighted consensus sequences were constructed for each RNA molecule. Non-functional sequences were filtered out, along with any lower-count sequence sitting one edit away from another sequence. Barcode sub-clusters with fewer than 20% of the maximum read count were removed, based on fitting two negative binomial distributions. The public reads were quality trimmed at Q25 with fastp and then assembled into clones with MiXCR by TCRdb, keeping productive beta chains. Records with the same CDR3 protein are collapsed into one entry carrying the most frequent genes and DNA. None of the V and J calls come from the authors' own analysis; TCRdb made them. For this sample there are a few hundred thousand distinct CDR3 sequences; 20% to 25% appear just once. The top ten clonotypes cover roughly 0.81% of the sample.

Points the paper makes about the study in general: In CMV-specific effector cells, over 98% of molecules were held by clones above 20 RNA copies, whereas under 1% of molecules were held by such clones in naive cells. Spiked-in Jurkat TCR RNA equivalent to a single cell was reported to be detectable even among approximately 1.1 million naive CD8 T cells. Identical TCR molecules sharing a barcode could cause highly expanded clone sizes to be underestimated. Modeling gave 3 to 3.5 recovered TCR RNA copies per cell versus 7.5 to 10 by digital PCR, implying approximately 32% capture efficiency. Without barcode sub-clustering, chimeric consensus sequences inflated TCR diversity; chimeras reached as high as 47%. The naive libraries included spiked-in Jurkat TCR RNA (under eleven copies' worth), and this Jurkat TCR RNA is not part of the donor repertoire.

The clonotype comes from a human donor in good health. Some libraries in this study had Jurkat cell RNA spiked in. The specimen sequenced was naive CD8+ T cells from blood, with Jurkat cell RNA spiked in. What the cell subset or site label conveys for this sample: FACS-sorted CD8+CD4-CCR7+CD45RA+ naive T cells. The chain is made from TRBV10-3 and TRBJ1-2, with the D gene uncertain. Here is the DNA: TGTGCCATCAGTGATGAAGGGAGCTATGGCTACACCTTC. Translated, it gives CAISDEGSYGYTF.